This T cell receptor beta chain stems from a study of vaccination and CD4 T cells after COVID-19. Study context: The authors exposed cells to overlapping spike peptides derived from SARS-CoV-2, HCoV-NL63, HCoV-OC43 and HCoV-229E.

Note on this clonotype: No antigen is known for it.

The treatment is: approximately 9-day PBMC culture with coronavirus spike peptide pools or control peptides (ViraFEST assay). CD4+ T-cell collection from the unexposed donor predated the COVID-19 pandemic (2011-2018). General study points: Detection of a median roughly 83% of reactive clones in convalescent patients was confined to the period after vaccination.

The Oncomine TCR Beta short-read assay sequenced DNA from cultured CD4+ T cells. After culture, CD4+ T cells served as the source for genomic DNA extraction. MiXCR, applied by TCRdb to the PCR reads, yields one record per CDR3 protein. The sample records about 9,300 distinct CDR3 sequences, under 40% being singletons. Trimming stripped 10 bases from V and 4 bases from J, with 16 bases between. The CDR3 has 13 amino acids. This sequence joins TRBV12-3 or TRBV12-4 and TRBJ1-1, with D unresolved. Sequenced sample: CD4+ T cells from blood, cultured in vitro. The receptor's source is a human donor in good health. This CDR3 reads CATQRGPGTEAFF. DNA of the CDR3: TGTGCCACCCAAAGAGGGCCCGGCACTGAAGCTTTCTTT.